Reported below is one T cell receptor beta chain. Clones were read by immunoSEQ multiplex PCR, and TCRdb kept only the in-frame ones, dropping some. The table has approximately 130,000 clones, 70% to 90% seen once. These data come from a study of cytomegalovirus exposure and HLA in healthy donors. Germline CDR1 and CDR2: SGDLS and YYNGEE. The CDR3 runs to 15 residues. V lost 3 bases and J lost 8; bases outside the gene matches: 8. The chain has TRBV9 and TRBJ1-4, with 9 positions matching TRBD1. This TCR was recovered from a woman aged 18-29 years in good health and CMV-seronegative. The sequenced sample consisted of PBMCs. DNA of the CDR3: TGTGCCAGCAGCGAATGGGGACAGGGCGGGGAAAAACTGTTTTTT. Translated, it gives CASSEWGQGGEKLFF.